This record concerns one T cell receptor (beta chain) sequence. The sample belongs to a study of blood T cell repertoires in COVID-19. This table comes from immunoSEQ multiplex PCR, and its TCRdb copy is limited to in-frame clones, with some not included. The sample includes approximately 50,000 clones, about three quarters of them seen just once. Input material: peripheral blood. This TCR was sampled from a man between 45 and 60 years old with active or convalescent COVID-19.

The CDR3: CASSQEVAVETQYF. CDR3 coding DNA: TGTGCCAGCAGCCAGGAGGTGGCTGTAGAGACCCAGTACTTC. This chain connects TRBV3-1 (or the pseudogene TRBV3-2) to TRBJ2-5; weak D call: TRBD2 (5 bases). The germline gives CDR1 LGHDT, CDR2 YNNKEL (reference sequence). Trimming left V 3 bases short and J 4 bases short, with 12 bases between. There are 14 residues in the CDR3.